This T cell receptor (beta chain) was sequenced in a study of blood T cell repertoires in COVID-19 (dated by TCRdb to 2019 to 2021). About the investigation overall: Recovered participants in ImmuneRACE Cohort 3 were defined as having two consecutive negative NP/OP PCR tests, clearance from a healthcare professional, or resolution of symptoms. Subjects who had been exposed to COVID-19, were actively infected with it, or had recovered from it provided the deeply sampled blood TCRbeta repertoires that made up the dataset. Where HLA class I and class II types were available, the types were taken from metadata supplied by the sample provider, not from assay-based typing. The repertoires were made available in a free public database intended to serve as a resource for research on the immune response to SARS-CoV-2. The prospective study material was composed of cDNA or gDNA derived from T cells, B-cell-depleted T cells, or PBMCs. The collaborator samples originated in the United States, Italy and Spain and spanned the acute and convalescent phases of COVID-19. A de-identified subject ID, COVID-19 status, age in years and sex were almost always included in the sample metadata. The samples were drawn from the first 160 participants of the ongoing ImmuneRACE study and from 950 to 1,500 subjects provided by 6 global collaborators. What the research found in general, with its limitations: How much clinical and demographic metadata was included differed by source and by participant, and the metadata was provided uncurated.

This clone came up once. Its antigen target is currently unknown. No per-base quality is available; no much larger clone lies one base away. In the prospective study, participants were about 18 to 95 years old, resided in 24 geographic areas of the United States, and were enrolled through a virtual design. Cohort assignment in the prospective study relied on participant-reported clinical history from a screening survey and a study questionnaire. Each participant in the prospective study had whole blood, serum and a nasopharyngeal or oropharyngeal swab collected by mobile phlebotomists. Over a roughly two-month period, participants in the prospective study had the option of providing additional blood draws and questionnaires. Prospective study blood samples were shipped either frozen or at room temperature before DNA extraction. Based on the germline V gene (reference sequence), the CDR1 and CDR2 sequences are GTSNPN and SVGIG. The germline V and J ends show losses of 2 bases and 3 bases respectively, and no gene match explains 11 bases of the junction. The CDR3 measures 17 amino acids from cysteine to phenylalanine. CDR3 DNA only is kept here, 51 bases in frame from base 1.

The immunoSEQ Assay, a bias-controlled multiplex PCR, was used to amplify TCRbeta CDR3 regions from genomic DNA. In the original analysis: Within the assay, amplification of reference gene primers was used to estimate how many nucleated cells each sample contained. To quantify the absolute abundance of each unique TCRbeta CDR3 rearrangement, sequence reads were collapsed and filtered. For each sample, productive Simpson clonality was calculated as the square root of Simpson's diversity index over productive rearrangements. The table comes from immuneACCESS by way of TCRdb, which keeps in-frame sequences with V and J called. Part of the clones is missing from these tables; in studies checked, under half for an unresolved V gene and the rest for unknown reasons. D and trimming come from the DNA, and the V and J calls and clone size come from that table. For this sample there are about 140,000 clones; around 82% appear just once. 3% to 4% of the sample belongs to the ten largest clones.

The sequenced material came from PBMCs or T cells enriched from blood (not recorded which). The receptor chain draws on TRBV30 and TRBJ2-2; the central 8 bases match TRBD1. The TCR comes from a man aged 50-59 years in a cohort exposed to, infected with or recovered from COVID-19 (not recorded which). The bases read TGTGCCTGGAGTTCGGAAGGGGACAGGCCCTACACCGGGGAGCTGTTTTTT. Translated, it reads CAWSSEGDRPYTGELFF.